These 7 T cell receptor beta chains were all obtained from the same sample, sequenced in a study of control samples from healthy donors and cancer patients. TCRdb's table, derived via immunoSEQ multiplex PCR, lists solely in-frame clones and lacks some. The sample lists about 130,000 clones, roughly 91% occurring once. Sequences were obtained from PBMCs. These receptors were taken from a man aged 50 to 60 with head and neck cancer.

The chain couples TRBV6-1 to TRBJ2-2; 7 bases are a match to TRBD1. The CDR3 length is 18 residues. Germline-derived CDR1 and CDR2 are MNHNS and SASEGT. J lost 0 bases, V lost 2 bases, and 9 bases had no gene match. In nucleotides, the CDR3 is TGTGCCAGCAGTGAACCCTTGACAGGGCTTACGAACACCGGGGAGCTGTTTTTT. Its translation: CASSEPLTGLTNTGELFF.

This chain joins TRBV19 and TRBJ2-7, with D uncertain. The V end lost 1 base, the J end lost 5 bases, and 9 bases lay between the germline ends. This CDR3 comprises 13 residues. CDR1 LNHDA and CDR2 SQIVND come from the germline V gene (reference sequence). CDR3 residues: CASSIGAWDEQYF. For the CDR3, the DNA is TGTGCCAGTAGTATAGGGGCATGGGACGAGCAGTACTTC.

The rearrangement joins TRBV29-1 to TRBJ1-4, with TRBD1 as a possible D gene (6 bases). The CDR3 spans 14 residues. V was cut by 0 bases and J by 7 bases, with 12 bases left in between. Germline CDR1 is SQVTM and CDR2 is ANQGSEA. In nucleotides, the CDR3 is TGCAGCGTTGAAGATGGAACAGGGCGTGAAAAACTGTTTTTT. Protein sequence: CSVEDGTGREKLFF.

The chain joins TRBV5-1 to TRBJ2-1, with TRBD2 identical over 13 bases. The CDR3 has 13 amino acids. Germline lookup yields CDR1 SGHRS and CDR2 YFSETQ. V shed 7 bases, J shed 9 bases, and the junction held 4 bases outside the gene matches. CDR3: CASGLAGEGEQFF. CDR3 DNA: TGCGCCAGCGGACTAGCGGGAGAGGGTGAGCAGTTCTTC.

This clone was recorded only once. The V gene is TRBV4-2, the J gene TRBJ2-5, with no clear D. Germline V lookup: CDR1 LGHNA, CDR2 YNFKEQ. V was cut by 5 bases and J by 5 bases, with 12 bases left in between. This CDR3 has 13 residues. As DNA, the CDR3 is TGTGCCAGCAGCAACGCAGGAGTGGAGACCCAGTACTTC. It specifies CASSNAGVETQYF.

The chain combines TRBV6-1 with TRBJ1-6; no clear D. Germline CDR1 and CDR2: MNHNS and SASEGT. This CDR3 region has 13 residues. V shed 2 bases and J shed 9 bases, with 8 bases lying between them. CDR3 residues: CASSELGSSPLHF. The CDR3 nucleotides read TGTGCCAGCAGTGAATTAGGTTCTTCACCCCTCCACTTT.

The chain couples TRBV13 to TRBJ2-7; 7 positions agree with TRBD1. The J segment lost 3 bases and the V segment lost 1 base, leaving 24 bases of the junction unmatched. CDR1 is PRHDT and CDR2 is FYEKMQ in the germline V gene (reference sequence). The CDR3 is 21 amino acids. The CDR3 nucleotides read TGTGCCAGCAGCTTAGTGGTGGGACAGAAAAGCGAAGGGGGATTTAGCTACGAGCAGTACTTC. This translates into CASSLVVGQKSEGGFSYEQYF.